One sample yielded the 28 T cell receptor beta chains listed below, sequenced in a study of cytomegalovirus exposure and HLA in healthy donors. It was with 60 Vbeta and 13 Jbeta primers that the PCR ran. Sequenced by immunoSEQ multiplex PCR; TCRdb stores in-frame clones only, minus some. Altogether fewer than 60,000 clones are present, approximately 70% being singletons, with the ten largest covering approximately 20%. The sample was PBMCs. The receptors were sampled from a woman in her forties or fifties in good health and CMV-seropositive.

The chain couples TRBV7-2 to TRBJ2-3; weak D call: TRBD2 (7 bases). With 1 base removed from V and 6 bases from J, the gap between germline ends came to 17 bases. This CDR3 region has 16 residues. CDR1 is SGHTA, CDR2 FQGNSA, per germline. The DNA for the CDR3 is TGTGCCAGCAGCTTAGAAGGGGGGGCCGGGTTGGATACGCAGTATTTT. Residues: CASSLEGGAGLDTQYF.

This clone was recorded a few times. The J gene is TRBJ1-2, the V gene TRBV29-1; the D is unclear. Trimming stripped 5 bases from V and 4 bases from J, with 14 bases between. This CDR3 spans 13 amino acids. Germline V gene sequence: CDR1 SQVTM, CDR2 ANQGSEA. DNA of the CDR3: TGCAGCGTTCCTGGAAATGCGGGCTATGGCTACACCTTC. Amino acid sequence: CSVPGNAGYGYTF.

The chain employs TRBV7-3 and TRBJ2-1; D possibly corresponds to TRBD2 (6 bases). Germline-derived CDR1 and CDR2 are SGHTA and FQGTGA. The CDR3 sequence is 13 residues long. The V and J ends lost 6 bases and 6 bases respectively, with 12 bases between them. CDR3: CASSSGTGNEQFF. The CDR3 bases are TGTGCCAGCAGTTCCGGGACTGGCAATGAGCAGTTCTTC. Full variable domain (outside the CDR3, taken from reference TRBV7-3 and TRBJ2-1): GAGVSQTPSNKVTEKGKYVELRCDPISGHTALYWYRQSLGQGPEFLIYFQGTGAADDSGLPNDRFFAVRPEGSVSTLKIQRTERGDSAVYLCASSSGTGNEQFFGPGTRLTVL.

This chain uses TRBV5-6 with TRBJ1-5; D is unresolved. The germline V and J ends were trimmed by 0 bases and 7 bases, with 5 bases remaining between them. Germline V CDR1 and CDR2: SGHDT, YYEEEE. The length of the CDR3 is 12 residues. CDR3 in amino acids: CASSLGEQPQHF. Written as DNA, the CDR3 is TGTGCCAGCAGCTTGGGCGAGCAGCCCCAGCATTTT. Variable domain in full (rest from reference TRBV5-6 and TRBJ1-5): DAGVTQSPTHLIKTRGQQVTLRCSPKSGHDTVSWYQQALGQGPQFIFQYYEEEERQRGNFPDRFSGHQFPNYSSELNVNALLLGDSALYLCASSLGEQPQHFGDGTRLSIL.

This clone was counted only a few times. The genes are TRBV18 and TRBJ2-3; D perhaps matches TRBD1 (5 bases). Trimming pared 6 bases from V and 5 bases from J, leaving 15 bases between. Germline V lookup: CDR1 KGHSH, CDR2 LQKENI. This CDR3 contains 14 residues. The CDR3 sequence is CASSPQAQGDTQYF. CDR3 bases: TGTGCCAGCTCCCCTCAAGCCCAGGGAGATACGCAGTATTTT.

The chain recombines TRBV5-1 with TRBJ1-2, with TRBD1 matching over 9 bases. The CDR3 is made up of 17 amino acids. With V trimmed by 1 base and J by 7 bases, 14 bases remained unmatched. Germline lookup yields CDR1 SGHRS and CDR2 YFSETQ. CDR3 bases: TGCGCCAGCAGCTTGACGGGACAGGGCTTCATTACTGGTGGCTACACCTTC. It specifies CASSLTGQGFITGGYTF. The complete variable domain, with remaining parts taken from reference TRBV5-1 and TRBJ1-2, reads KAGVTQTPRYLIKTRGQQVTLSCSPISGHRSVSWYQQTPGQGLQFLFEYFSETQRNKGNFPGRFSGRQFSNSRSEMNVSTLELGDSALYLCASSLTGQGFITGGYTFGSGTRLTVV.

The chain links TRBV4-3 to TRBJ2-3; 9 nucleotides align to TRBD1. The ends lost 4 bases at V and 4 bases at J; junction bases unmatched: 12. The CDR3 length is 17 residues. Germline V lookup: CDR1 LGHNA, CDR2 YSLEER. The DNA for the CDR3 is TGCGCCAGCAGCCCCTCATCGACAGGGGGAAACGCAGATACGCAGTATTTT. Amino acid sequence: CASSPSSTGGNADTQYF.

As regards this clone: One end of the junction fails to match germline, which may point to a read error. This chain connects TRBV28 to TRBJ1-5; D is unclear. Germline-derived CDR1 and CDR2 are MDHEN and SYDVKM. The CDR3 runs 15 residues. As DNA, the CDR3 is TGTACCAGCAACCCATTGGCGGGTAGCAATCAGCCCCAGCATTTT. Its protein is CTSNPLAGSNQPQHF.

This sequence joins TRBV7-3 and TRBJ2-5; D unresolved. V was pared by 5 bases and J by 0 bases, with 13 bases between. Germline V gene sequence: CDR1 SGHTA, CDR2 FQGTGA. There are 15 residues in the CDR3. CDR3 DNA sequence: TGTGCCAGCAGCCCCTTTGGGCGAGACCAAGAGACCCAGTACTTC. This sequence encodes CASSPFGRDQETQYF.

V usage is TRBV9 and J usage is TRBJ2-1, with a weak D call TRBD2 (6 bases). V was clipped by 4 bases and J by 0 bases, with 11 bases between them. There are 15 residues in the CDR3. Germline V CDR1 and CDR2: SGDLS, YYNGEE. As DNA, the CDR3 is TGTGCCAGCAGCTTGGACGGGAGCTCCTACAATGAGCAGTTCTTC. Its protein product is CASSLDGSSYNEQFF. The full variable domain, with the rest looked up from reference TRBV9 and TRBJ2-1, is DSGVTQTPKHLITATGQRVTLRCSPRSGDLSVYWYQQSLDQGLQFLIQYYNGEERAKGNILERFSAQQFPDLHSELNLSSLELGDSALYFCASSLDGSSYNEQFFGPGTRLTVL.

The chain couples TRBV5-6 to TRBJ2-1, with TRBD2 as a possible D gene (5 bases). In germline, CDR1 is SGHDT, CDR2 YYEEEE. The V end was cut by 4 bases, the J end by 6 bases, with 11 bases between. This CDR3 is built from 13 residues. CDR3 residues: CASSKRGVNEQFF. The CDR3 DNA is TGTGCCAGCAGCAAACGGGGAGTCAATGAGCAGTTCTTC.

The chain joins TRBV7-3 to TRBJ2-7; 9 bases are a match to TRBD1. V trimming: 5 bases; J trimming: 0 bases; junction bases outside the gene matches: 2. Germline-derived CDR1 and CDR2 are SGHTA and FQGTGA. This CDR3 region has 14 residues. Here the CDR3 reads CASSAGQGSYEQYF. The CDR3 region has the DNA TGTGCCAGCAGCGCGGGACAGGGCTCCTACGAGCAGTACTTC.

This chain uses TRBV13 with TRBJ2-2; D is perhaps TRBD2 (6 bases). Germline values: CDR1 PRHDT, CDR2 FYEKMQ (reference sequence). Deletions cut 5 bases from V and 6 bases from J, with 10 bases between. The CDR3 consists of 13 residues. The CDR3 region is CASSPGGSGELFF. The CDR3 DNA is TGTGCCAGCAGCCCCGGGGGATCCGGGGAGCTGTTTTTT.

The chain joins TRBV7-2 to TRBJ2-7; 11 bases fit TRBD2. This CDR3 contains 18 residues. V was clipped by 2 bases and J by 2 bases; unmatched bases: 11. Germline lookup yields CDR1 SGHTA and CDR2 FQGNSA. This CDR3 is CASSLKPASGGFPYEQYF. DNA of the CDR3: TGTGCCAGCAGCTTAAAACCGGCTAGCGGGGGGTTCCCCTACGAGCAGTACTTC.

The chain recombines TRBV7-2 with TRBJ1-4; D unclear. CDR1 SGHTA and CDR2 FQGNSA come from the germline V gene. The CDR3 is made up of 12 amino acids. Trimming removed 5 bases from V and 10 bases from J, with 11 bases in between. CDR3 in amino acids: CASSDYAGKLFF. The CDR3 nucleotides are TGTGCCAGCAGCGACTACGCGGGAAAACTGTTTTTT.

J is TRBJ1-1 and V is TRBV19; D unresolved. V was trimmed by 1 base and J by 0 bases, leaving 9 bases between them. Germline loops: CDR1 LNHDA, CDR2 SQIVND (reference sequence). The length of the CDR3 is 15 residues. CDR3 amino acids: CASSIVGRLNTEAFF. The CDR3 DNA reads as TGTGCCAGTAGTATAGTGGGGAGGCTGAACACTGAAGCTTTCTTT.

This clone was seen only a few times. The J gene is TRBJ1-5, the V gene TRBV10-3; D ambiguous. The V end was cut by 0 bases, the J end by 5 bases, with 11 bases between. The CDR3 extends over 15 amino acids. Germline assignment: CDR1 ENHRY and CDR2 SYGVKD. The CDR3 DNA reads as TGTGCCATCAGTGAGTCGAAGGCCAGCGATCAGCCCCAGCATTTT. It translates to CAISESKASDQPQHF.

The chain combines TRBV6-5 with TRBJ2-1; TRBD2 matches 8 bases. The CDR3 has 14 residues. Germline CDR1 and CDR2: MNHEY and SVGAGI. V lost 2 bases to trimming and J lost 8 bases; unmatched junction nucleotides: 5. The CDR3 protein is CASSYGLAGHEQFF. DNA for the CDR3: TGTGCCAGCAGTTACGGGCTAGCGGGTCATGAGCAGTTCTTC.

The chain links TRBV14 to TRBJ2-3; 12 bases match TRBD2. This CDR3 has 16 amino acids. The germline V gene has CDR1 SGHDN and CDR2 FVKESK. After removal of 5 bases from V and 4 bases from J, the junction contained 7 bases not matched to a gene. In DNA form, the CDR3 reads TGTGCCAGCAGCGACCGGACTAGCGGGAACTCAGATACGCAGTATTTT. It specifies CASSDRTSGNSDTQYF.

The table lists this clone with a few counts. V is TRBV19 and J is TRBJ1-4; 8 bases are a match to TRBD1. The CDR3 runs to 16 residues. Per the germline V gene, CDR1 is LNHDA and CDR2 is SQIVND (reference sequence). V shed 4 bases, J shed 8 bases, and the junction held 12 bases outside the gene matches. The CDR3 DNA sequence: TGTGCCAGTAGTACGGGACAGGCCCGGGCCCGGGAAAAACTGTTTTTT. Translating gives CASSTGQARAREKLFF.

V gene TRBV25-1 combines with J gene TRBJ2-5; 11 bases are shared with TRBD2. Unmatched junction bases numbered 8, after V lost 6 bases and J lost 5 bases. The CDR3 loop spans 15 amino acids. From germline, CDR1 is MGHDK and CDR2 SYGVNS. Here the CDR3 reads CASSGTSGPGETQYF. CDR3 nucleotides: TGTGCCAGCAGCGGGACTAGCGGTCCCGGGGAGACCCAGTACTTC.

This clone was observed a few times. The chain has TRBV2 and TRBJ1-6; tentative D call: TRBD1 (5 bases). The CDR3 runs to 15 residues. CDR1 SNHLY and CDR2 FYNNEI come from the germline V gene. The ends were cut back, 6 bases at V and 6 bases at J, with 15 bases in the middle. CDR3 region: CASRVGDSGNSPLHF. CDR3 nucleotide sequence: TGTGCCAGCAGGGTTGGGGACTCTGGTAATTCACCCCTCCACTTT.

This clone was recorded a few times. This chain links TRBV7-9 with TRBJ2-3, with a possible D match to TRBD2 (7 bases). Trimming took off 10 bases at V and 0 bases at J, with 17 bases between the two ends. This CDR3 comprises 15 residues. The germline gives CDR1 SEHNR, CDR2 FQNEAQ (reference sequence). The CDR3 DNA reads TGTGCCACCTCGGGACGGGGGGCCAGCACAGATACGCAGTATTTT. This gives the protein CATSGRGASTDTQYF.

The chain uses TRBV7-9 and TRBJ1-6; TRBD1 agrees at 8 bases. The CDR3 totals 17 residues. Per the germline V gene, CDR1 is SEHNR and CDR2 is FQNEAQ (reference sequence). V shed 1 base and J 6 bases; nucleotides not matched to a gene: 8. This CDR3 reads CASSLGTGNGANSPLHF. The CDR3 bases are TGTGCCAGCAGCTTAGGGACAGGGAACGGGGCTAATTCACCCCTCCACTTT.

This rearrangement joins TRBV11-2 to TRBJ2-7; possibly TRBD2 for D (5 bases). Trimming removed 1 base from V and 4 bases from J, with 14 bases in between. Germline V gene sequence: CDR1 SGHAT, CDR2 FQNNGV. The CDR3 extends over 15 amino acids. The CDR3 DNA reads as TGTGCCAGCAGCTTAGCGTCGCTAGCAAGGTACGAGCAGTACTTC. Its translation is CASSLASLARYEQYF.

V and J are TRBV2 and TRBJ1-1; 9 nucleotides line up with TRBD1. Germline trimming cut 4 bases from V and 2 bases from J; bases unmatched to any gene: 5. This CDR3 has 15 amino acids. Looked up from germline, CDR1 is SNHLY and CDR2 is FYNNEI. In DNA form, the CDR3 reads TGTGCCAGCAGTGTTCCGGGACAGGGTAACACTGAAGCTTTCTTT. Its translation is CASSVPGQGNTEAFF.

The V call is TRBV7-2, the J call TRBJ1-4; D gene ambiguous. CDR1 is SGHTA and CDR2 is FQGNSA in the germline V gene. The germline V and J ends were trimmed by 6 bases and 8 bases, with 19 bases remaining between them. The CDR3 has 15 amino acids. CDR3 region: CASSGFLAGGEKLFF. CDR3 nucleotide sequence: TGTGCCAGCAGTGGATTTCTGGCGGGAGGGGAAAAACTGTTTTTT.

This clone showed up just once. V is TRBV6-5 and J is TRBJ1-2, with D maybe TRBD1 (6 bases). Between the trimmed V and J ends, which lost 10 bases and 2 bases, there was a span of 20 bases. CDR1 is MNHEY, CDR2 SVGAGI, per germline. The CDR3 spans 15 residues. The CDR3 protein is CATRDRDTGNYGYTF. In nucleotides, the CDR3 is TGTGCCACACGGGACCGTGACACAGGGAACTATGGCTACACCTTC.